This TCR beta chain came from a study of identical twins. Study-wide results and caveats: Models underestimated how often monozygotic twins shared out-of-frame TCR alpha. Twin-shared out-of-frame alpha sequences showed excess low generation probability. Conclusions rested on cross-sectional statistics rather than following the same donors.

cDNA carried unique molecular identifiers, and a universal primer site was added by template switching. One entry per CDR3 protein results from TCRdb running MiXCR on the 5' RACE reads. The repertoire holds 400,000 or so distinct CDR3 sequences, 8.5% to 10% seen once, with roughly 9% in the top ten. This clonotype was observed many times. Antigen specificity is unknown. The CDR3 has 13 amino acids. After removal of 4 bases from V and 6 bases from J, the junction contained 5 bases not matched to a gene. In germline, CDR1 is SGHVS, CDR2 FNYEAQ. The sample comprised naive T cells sorted from blood. The J gene is TRBJ1-1, the V gene TRBV7-6; 7 nucleotides match TRBD1. This clonotype was sampled from a woman aged 45-65 years in good health. The CDR3 region has the DNA TGTGCCAGCAGCTCAGAGGGACAGCCTGAAGCTTTCTTT. Its translation is CASSSEGQPEAFF.